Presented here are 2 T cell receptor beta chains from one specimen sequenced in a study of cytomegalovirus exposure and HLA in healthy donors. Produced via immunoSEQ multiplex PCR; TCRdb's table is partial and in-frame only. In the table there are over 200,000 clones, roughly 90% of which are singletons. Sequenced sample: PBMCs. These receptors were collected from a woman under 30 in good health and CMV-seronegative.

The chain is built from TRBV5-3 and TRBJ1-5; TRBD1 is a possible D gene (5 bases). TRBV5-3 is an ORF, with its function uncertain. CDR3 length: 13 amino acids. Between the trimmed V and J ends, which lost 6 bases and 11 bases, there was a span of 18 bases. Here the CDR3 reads CARIPTPAGTQHF. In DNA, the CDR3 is TGTGCCAGAATCCCGACTCCCGCAGGGACCCAGCATTTT.

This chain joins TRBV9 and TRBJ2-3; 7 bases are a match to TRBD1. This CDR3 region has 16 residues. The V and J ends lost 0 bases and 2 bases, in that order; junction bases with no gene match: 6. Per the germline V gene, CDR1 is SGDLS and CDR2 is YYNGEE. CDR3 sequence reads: CASSVVGDSLTDTQYF. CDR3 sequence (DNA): TGTGCCAGCAGCGTAGTTGGGGACAGCCTCACAGATACGCAGTATTTT.